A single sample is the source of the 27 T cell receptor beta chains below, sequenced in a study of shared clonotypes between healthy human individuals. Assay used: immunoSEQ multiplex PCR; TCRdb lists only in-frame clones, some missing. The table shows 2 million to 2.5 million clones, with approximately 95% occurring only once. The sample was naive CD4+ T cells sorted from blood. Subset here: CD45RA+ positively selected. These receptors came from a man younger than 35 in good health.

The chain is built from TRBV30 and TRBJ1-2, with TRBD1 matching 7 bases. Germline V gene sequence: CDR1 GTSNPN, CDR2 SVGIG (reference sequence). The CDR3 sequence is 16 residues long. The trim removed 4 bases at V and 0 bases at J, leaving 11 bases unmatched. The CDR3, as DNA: TGTGCCTGGACGGCGGACAGGTCTCAAGCTAACTATGGCTACACCTTC. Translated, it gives CAWTADRSQANYGYTF.

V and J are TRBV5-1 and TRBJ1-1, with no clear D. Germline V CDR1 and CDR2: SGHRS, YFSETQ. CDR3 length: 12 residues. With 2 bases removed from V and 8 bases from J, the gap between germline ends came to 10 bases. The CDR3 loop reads CASSLEGKEAFF. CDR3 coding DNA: TGCGCCAGCAGCTTAGAAGGGAAAGAAGCTTTCTTT.

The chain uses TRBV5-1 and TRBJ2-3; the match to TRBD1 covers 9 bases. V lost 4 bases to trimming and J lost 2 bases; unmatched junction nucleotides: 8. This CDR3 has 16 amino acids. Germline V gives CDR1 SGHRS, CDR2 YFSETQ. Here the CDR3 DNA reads TGCGCCAGCAGCCCAGGACAGGGGATACACACAGATACGCAGTATTTT. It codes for CASSPGQGIHTDTQYF.

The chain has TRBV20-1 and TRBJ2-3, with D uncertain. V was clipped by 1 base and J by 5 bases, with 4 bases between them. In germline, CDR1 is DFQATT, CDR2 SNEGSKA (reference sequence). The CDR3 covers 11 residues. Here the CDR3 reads CSARGVDTQYF. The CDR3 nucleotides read TGCAGTGCTAGAGGAGTAGATACGCAGTATTTT.

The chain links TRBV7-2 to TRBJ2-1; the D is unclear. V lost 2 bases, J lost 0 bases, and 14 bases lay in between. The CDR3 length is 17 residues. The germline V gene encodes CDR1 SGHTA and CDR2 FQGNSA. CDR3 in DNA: TGTGCCAGCAGCTTAAGCTGGTCCTTCAGCTCCTACAATGAGCAGTTCTTC. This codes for CASSLSWSFSSYNEQFF.

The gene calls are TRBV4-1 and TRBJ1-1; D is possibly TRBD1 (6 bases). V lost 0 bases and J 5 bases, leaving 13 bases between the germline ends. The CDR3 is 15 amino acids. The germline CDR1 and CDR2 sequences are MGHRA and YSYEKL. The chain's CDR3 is CASSQDGIGGTEAFF. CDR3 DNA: TGCGCCAGCAGCCAAGATGGTATAGGGGGGACTGAAGCTTTCTTT.

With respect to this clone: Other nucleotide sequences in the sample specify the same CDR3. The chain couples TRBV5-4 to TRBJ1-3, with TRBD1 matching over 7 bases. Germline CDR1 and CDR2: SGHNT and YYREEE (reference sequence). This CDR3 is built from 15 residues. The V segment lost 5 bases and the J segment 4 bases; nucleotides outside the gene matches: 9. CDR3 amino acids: CASSSQGVEGNTIYF. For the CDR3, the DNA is TGTGCCAGCAGTTCGCAGGGGGTAGAAGGAAACACCATATATTTT.

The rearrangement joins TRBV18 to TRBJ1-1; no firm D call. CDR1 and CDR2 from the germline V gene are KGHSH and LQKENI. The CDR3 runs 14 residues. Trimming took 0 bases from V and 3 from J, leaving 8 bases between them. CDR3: CASSPPLRDTEAFF. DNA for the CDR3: TGTGCCAGCTCACCACCACTCCGGGACACTGAAGCTTTCTTT.

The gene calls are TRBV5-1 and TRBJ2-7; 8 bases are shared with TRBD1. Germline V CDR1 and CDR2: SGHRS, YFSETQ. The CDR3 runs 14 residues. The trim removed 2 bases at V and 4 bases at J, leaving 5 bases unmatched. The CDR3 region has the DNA TGCGCCAGCAGCTTAATCAGGGGGCCATACGAGCAGTACTTC. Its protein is CASSLIRGPYEQYF.

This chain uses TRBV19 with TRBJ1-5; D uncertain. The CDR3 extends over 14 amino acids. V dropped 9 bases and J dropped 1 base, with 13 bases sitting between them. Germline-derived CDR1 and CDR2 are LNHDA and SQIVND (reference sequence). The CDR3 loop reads CASDPGASNQPQHF. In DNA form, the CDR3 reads TGTGCCAGCGACCCGGGTGCGAGCAATCAGCCCCAGCATTTT.

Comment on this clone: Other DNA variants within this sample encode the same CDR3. The CDR3, as DNA: TGTGCCAGCGACAGGGGGCTTTACGAGCAGTACTTC. It is translated as CASDRGLYEQYF. The V and J genes are TRBV2 and TRBJ2-7, with 10 bases identical to TRBD1. Looked up from germline, CDR1 is SNHLY and CDR2 is FYNNEI. V shed 8 bases and J 4 bases; nucleotides not matched to a gene: 2. The CDR3 extends over 12 amino acids.

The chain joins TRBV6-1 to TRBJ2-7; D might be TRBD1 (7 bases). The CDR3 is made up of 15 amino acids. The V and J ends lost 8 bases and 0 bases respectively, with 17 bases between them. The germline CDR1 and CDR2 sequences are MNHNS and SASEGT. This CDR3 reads CASQQGTLSSYEQYF. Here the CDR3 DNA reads TGTGCCAGCCAACAGGGGACTTTGAGCTCCTACGAGCAGTACTTC.

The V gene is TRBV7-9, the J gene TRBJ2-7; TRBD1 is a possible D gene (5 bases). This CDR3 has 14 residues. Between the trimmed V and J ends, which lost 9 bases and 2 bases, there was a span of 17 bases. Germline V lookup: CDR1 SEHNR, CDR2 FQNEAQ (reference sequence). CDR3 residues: CASRKGSTAYEQYF. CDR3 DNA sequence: TGTGCCAGTCGTAAGGGGTCGACCGCCTACGAGCAGTACTTC.

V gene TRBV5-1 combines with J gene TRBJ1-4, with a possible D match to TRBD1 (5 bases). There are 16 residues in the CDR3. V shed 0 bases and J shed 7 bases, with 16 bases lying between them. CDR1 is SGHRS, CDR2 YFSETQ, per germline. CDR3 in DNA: TGCGCCAGCAGCTTGGCCAATCTGGGGGTTGGTGAAAAACTGTTTTTT. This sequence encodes CASSLANLGVGEKLFF.

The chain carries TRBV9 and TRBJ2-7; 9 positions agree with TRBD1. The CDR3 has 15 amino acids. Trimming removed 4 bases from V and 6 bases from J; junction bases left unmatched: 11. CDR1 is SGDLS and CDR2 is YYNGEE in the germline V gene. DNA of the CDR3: TGTGCCAGCAGCCTACCGGGACAGGGTCTCTCCGAGCAGTACTTC. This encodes CASSLPGQGLSEQYF. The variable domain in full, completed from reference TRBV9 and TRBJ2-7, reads DSGVTQTPKHLITATGQRVTLRCSPRSGDLSVYWYQQSLDQGLQFLIQYYNGEERAKGNILERFSAQQFPDLHSELNLSSLELGDSALYFCASSLPGQGLSEQYFGPGTRLTVT.

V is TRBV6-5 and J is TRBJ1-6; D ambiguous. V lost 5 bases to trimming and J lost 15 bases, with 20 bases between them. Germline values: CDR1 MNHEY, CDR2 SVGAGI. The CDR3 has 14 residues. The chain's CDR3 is CASSRDGLAVGLHF. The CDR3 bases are TGTGCCAGCAGTCGGGATGGTTTGGCAGTAGGCCTCCACTTT.

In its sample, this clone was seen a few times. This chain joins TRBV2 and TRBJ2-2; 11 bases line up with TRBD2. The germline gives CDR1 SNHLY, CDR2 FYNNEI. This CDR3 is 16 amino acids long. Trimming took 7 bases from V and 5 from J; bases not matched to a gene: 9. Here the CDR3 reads CASTVAGGPGTGELFF. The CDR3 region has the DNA TGTGCCAGCACTGTAGCGGGAGGGCCGGGAACCGGGGAGCTGTTTTTT.

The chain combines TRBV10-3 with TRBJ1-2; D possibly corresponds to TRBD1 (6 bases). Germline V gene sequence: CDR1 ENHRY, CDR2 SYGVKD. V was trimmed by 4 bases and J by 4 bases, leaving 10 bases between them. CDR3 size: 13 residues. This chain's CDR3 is CAISGSQGYGYTF. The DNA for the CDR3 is TGTGCCATCAGTGGGTCACAGGGCTATGGCTACACCTTC.

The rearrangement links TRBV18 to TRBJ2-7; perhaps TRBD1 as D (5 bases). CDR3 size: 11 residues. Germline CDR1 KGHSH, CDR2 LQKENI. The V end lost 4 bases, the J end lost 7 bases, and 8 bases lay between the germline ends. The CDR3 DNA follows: TGTGCCAGCTCACTCCCAGGGGAGCAGTACTTC. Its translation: CASSLPGEQYF.

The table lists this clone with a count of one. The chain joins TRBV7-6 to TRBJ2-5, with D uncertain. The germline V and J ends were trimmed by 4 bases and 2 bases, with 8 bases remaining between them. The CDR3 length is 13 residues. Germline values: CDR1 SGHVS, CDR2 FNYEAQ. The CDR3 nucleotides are TGTGCCAGCAGCTCCCGGCTACAAGAGACCCAGTACTTC. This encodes CASSSRLQETQYF.

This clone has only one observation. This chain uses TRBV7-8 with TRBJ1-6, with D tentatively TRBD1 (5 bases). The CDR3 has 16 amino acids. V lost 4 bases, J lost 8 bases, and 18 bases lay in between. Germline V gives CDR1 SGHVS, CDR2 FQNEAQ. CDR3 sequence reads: CASSSVPWQGYSPLHF. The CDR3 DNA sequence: TGTGCCAGCAGCTCCGTCCCGTGGCAGGGATATTCACCCCTCCACTTT.

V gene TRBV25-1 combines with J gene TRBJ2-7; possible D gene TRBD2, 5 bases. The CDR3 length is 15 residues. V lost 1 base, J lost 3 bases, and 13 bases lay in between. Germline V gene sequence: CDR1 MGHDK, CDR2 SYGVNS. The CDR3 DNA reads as TGTGCCAGCAGTGAATTCGGGGAGAAGGACTACGAGCAGTACTTC. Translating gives CASSEFGEKDYEQYF.

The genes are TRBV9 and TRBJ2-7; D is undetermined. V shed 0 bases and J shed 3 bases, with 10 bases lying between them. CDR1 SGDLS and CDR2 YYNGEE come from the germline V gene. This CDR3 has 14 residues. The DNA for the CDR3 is TGTGCCAGCAGCGTAGGGGGTCACAACTACGAGCAGTACTTC. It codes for CASSVGGHNYEQYF.

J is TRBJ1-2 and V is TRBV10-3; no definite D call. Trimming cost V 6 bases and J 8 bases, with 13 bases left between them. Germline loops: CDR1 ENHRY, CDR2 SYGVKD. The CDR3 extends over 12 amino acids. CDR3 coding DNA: TGTGCCATCAGACAACCGCTCATGGGCTACACCTTC. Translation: CAIRQPLMGYTF.

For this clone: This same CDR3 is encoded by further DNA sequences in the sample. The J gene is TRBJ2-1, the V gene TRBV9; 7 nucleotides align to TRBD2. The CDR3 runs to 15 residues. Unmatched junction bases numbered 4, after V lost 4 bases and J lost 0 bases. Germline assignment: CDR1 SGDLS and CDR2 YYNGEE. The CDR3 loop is CASSPSGNSYNEQFF. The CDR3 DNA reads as TGTGCCAGCAGCCCGAGCGGGAACTCCTACAATGAGCAGTTCTTC.

The CDR3 region has the DNA TGTGCCAGCTCACCTACTGGACACTACGAGCAGTACTTC. It translates to CASSPTGHYEQYF. The chain has TRBV18 and TRBJ2-7; the D gene is possibly TRBD1 (5 bases). CDR1 is KGHSH and CDR2 is LQKENI in the germline V gene. V was trimmed by 3 bases and J by 3 bases, leaving 9 bases between them. There are 13 residues in the CDR3.

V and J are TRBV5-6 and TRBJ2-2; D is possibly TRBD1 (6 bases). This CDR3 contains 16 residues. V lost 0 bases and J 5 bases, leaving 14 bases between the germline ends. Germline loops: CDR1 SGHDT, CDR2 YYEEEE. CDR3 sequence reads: CASSLGVLQGTGELFF. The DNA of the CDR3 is TGTGCCAGCAGCTTGGGGGTCCTACAGGGAACCGGGGAGCTGTTTTTT.